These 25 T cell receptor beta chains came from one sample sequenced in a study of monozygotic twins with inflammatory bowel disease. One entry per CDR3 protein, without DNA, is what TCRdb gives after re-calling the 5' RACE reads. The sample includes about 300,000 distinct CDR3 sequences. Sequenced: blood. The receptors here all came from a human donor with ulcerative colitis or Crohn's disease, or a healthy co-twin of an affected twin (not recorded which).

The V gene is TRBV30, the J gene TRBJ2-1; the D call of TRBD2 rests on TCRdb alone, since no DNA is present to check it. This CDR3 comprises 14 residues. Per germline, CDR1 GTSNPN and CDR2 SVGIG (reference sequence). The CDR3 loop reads CAWRNWATGHEQFF.

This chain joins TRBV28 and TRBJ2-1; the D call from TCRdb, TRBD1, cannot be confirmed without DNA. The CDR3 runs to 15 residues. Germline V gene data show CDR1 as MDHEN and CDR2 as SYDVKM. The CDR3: CASSSVKGGWRHLFF.

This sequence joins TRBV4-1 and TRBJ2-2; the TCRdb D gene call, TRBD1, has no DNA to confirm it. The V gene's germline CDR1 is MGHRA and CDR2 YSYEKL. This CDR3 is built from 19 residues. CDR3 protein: CASSSEDRAGLLWTGELFF.

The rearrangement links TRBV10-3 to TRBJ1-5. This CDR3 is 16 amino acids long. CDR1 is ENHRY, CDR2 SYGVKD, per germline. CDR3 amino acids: CAISENRLRHNQPQHF.

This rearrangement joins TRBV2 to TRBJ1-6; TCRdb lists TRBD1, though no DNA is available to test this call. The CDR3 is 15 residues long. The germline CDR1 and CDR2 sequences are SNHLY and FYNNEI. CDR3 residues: CASSEEQGSVSPLHF.

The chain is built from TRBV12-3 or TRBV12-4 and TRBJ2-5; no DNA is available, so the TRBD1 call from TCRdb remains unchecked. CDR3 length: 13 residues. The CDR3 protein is CASSLTGGETQYF.

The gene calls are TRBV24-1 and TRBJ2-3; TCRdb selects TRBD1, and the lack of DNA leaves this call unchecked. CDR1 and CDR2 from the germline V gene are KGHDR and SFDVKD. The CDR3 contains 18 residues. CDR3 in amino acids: CATSDLSTGQGATDTQYF.

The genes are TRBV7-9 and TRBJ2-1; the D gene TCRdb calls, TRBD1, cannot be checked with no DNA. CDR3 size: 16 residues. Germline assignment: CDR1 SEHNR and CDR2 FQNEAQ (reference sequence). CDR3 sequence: CASSSNRDLPYNEQFF.

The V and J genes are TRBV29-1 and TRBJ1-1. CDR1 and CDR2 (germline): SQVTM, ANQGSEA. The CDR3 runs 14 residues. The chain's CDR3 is CSVGMFVVPTEAFF.

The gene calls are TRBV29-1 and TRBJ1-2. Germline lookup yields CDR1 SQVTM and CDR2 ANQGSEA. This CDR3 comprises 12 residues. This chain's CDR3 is CSVEDSNNGYTF. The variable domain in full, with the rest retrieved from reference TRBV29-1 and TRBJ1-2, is SAVISQKPSRDICQRGTSLTIQCQVDSQVTMMFWYRQQPGQSLTLIATANQGSEATYESGFVIDKFPISRPNLTFSTLTVSNMSPEDSSIYLCSVEDSNNGYTFGSGTRLTVV.

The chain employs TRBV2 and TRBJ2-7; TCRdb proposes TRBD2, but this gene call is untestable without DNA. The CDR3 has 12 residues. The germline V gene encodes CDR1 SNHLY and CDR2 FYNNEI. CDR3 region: CASGLAPYEQYF.

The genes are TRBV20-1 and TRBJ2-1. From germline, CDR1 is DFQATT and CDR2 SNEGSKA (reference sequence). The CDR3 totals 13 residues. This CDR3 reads CSASFRLLTEQFF.

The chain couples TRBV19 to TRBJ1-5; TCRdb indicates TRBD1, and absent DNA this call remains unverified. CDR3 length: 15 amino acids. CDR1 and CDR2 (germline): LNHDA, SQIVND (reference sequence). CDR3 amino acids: CASSRQVFSNQPQHF.

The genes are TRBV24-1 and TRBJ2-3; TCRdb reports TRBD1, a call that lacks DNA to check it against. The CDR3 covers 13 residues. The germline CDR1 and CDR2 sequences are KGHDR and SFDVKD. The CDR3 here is CATGDSLTDTQYF.

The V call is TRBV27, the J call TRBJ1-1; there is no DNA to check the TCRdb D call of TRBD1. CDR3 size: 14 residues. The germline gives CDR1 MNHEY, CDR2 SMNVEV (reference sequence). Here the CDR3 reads CASSYGQWNTEAFF.

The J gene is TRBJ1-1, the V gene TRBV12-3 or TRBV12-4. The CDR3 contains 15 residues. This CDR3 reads CASSFGAFLHTEAFF.

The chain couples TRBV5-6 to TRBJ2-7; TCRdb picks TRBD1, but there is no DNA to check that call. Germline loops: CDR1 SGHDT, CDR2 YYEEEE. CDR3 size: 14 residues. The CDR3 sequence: CASLGGTLIYEQYF.

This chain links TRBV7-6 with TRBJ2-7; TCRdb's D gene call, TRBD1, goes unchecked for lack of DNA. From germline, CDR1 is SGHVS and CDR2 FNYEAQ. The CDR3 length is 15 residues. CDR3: CASSSAPGQGEEQYF.

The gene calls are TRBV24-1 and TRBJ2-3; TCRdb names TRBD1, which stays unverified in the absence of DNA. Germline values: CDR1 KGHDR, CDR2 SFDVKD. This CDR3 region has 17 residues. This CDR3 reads CATSGRQGTSRTDTQYF.

The CDR3 sequence: CASSGGLAGGKQFF. V and J are TRBV9 and TRBJ2-1; TCRdb gives TRBD2 as the D gene, but with no DNA this cannot be confirmed. Germline V gene lookup returns CDR1 SGDLS and CDR2 YYNGEE. The CDR3 is 14 residues long.

CDR3: CASSPPGDYEQYF. This chain connects TRBV13 to TRBJ2-7; TCRdb picks TRBD1, but there is no DNA to check that call. Germline CDR1 reads PRHDT; CDR2 reads FYEKMQ (reference sequence). The CDR3 spans 13 residues.

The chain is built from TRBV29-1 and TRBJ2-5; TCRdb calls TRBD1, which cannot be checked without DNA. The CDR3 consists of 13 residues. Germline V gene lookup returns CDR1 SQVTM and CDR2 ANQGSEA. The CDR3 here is CSVERGPGETQYF.

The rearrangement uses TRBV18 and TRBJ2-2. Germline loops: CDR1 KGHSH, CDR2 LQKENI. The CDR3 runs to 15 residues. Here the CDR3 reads CASSPRPANTGELFF.

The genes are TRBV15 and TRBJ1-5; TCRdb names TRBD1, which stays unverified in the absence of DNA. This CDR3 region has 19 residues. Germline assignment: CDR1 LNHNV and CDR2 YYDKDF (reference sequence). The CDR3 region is CATSRGGFTDRVSDQPQHF.

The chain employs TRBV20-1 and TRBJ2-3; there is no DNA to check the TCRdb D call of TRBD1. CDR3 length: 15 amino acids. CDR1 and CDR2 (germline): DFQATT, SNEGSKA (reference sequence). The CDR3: CSAGLSGPGLDTQYF.